Listed here are 28 T cell receptor beta chains from one sample, sequenced in a study of regulatory T cells in long-lasting Graves disease (dated by TCRdb to about 2021). The library relied on multiplex PCR. The data were produced on an Illumina HiSeq 4000. To build TCR beta libraries, CDR3 regions were amplified by Arm-PCR using iRepertoire HTBI primers. The raw public reads went through TCRdb reprocessing: fastp at Q25, MiXCR clone calling, in-frame beta chains kept. Each entry merges the rows of one CDR3 protein and shows their most common DNA and genes. Present in this sample are a few hundred thousand distinct CDR3 sequences, roughly 15% of which were seen just once. The ten largest clonotypes hold around 20% of the sample. The time point label, read with the paper, signifies: newly diagnosed GD, antithyroid drugs for less than 3 months. For both TCR sequencing and RNA sequencing, RNA was extracted from PBMCs using TRIzol.

The sample also formed part of further work on T cells in Graves' hyperthyroidism and ophthalmopathy.

The sample here was peripheral blood mononuclear cells (PBMCs), taken at new diagnosis, from a patient treated with antithyroid drugs. These receptors were obtained from a woman between 18 and 29 years old with Graves disease. Donor details come from another sample of the same person, matched by shared clones.

Comment on this clonotype: Being one base from a much bigger clone, this may be a read error. The chain recombines TRBV7-2 with TRBJ2-7; 11 bases align to TRBD2. Looked up from germline, CDR1 is SGHTA and CDR2 is FQGNSA. The length of the CDR3 is 15 residues. The CDR3: CASSLLSGRAYERYF. CDR3 DNA: TGTGCCAGCAGCTTACTTAGCGGGAGGGCCTACGAGCGGTACTTC.

This clonotype occurred many times. V is TRBV5-1 and J is TRBJ2-1; TRBD2 matches at 9 bases. The CDR3 consists of 17 residues. The V gene's germline CDR1 is SGHRS and CDR2 YFSETQ. V gave up 0 bases and J gave up 5 bases; unmatched junction bases: 9. As DNA, the CDR3 is TGCGCCAGCAGCTTGGGGACCTTTAGCGGGAGTCACAATGAGCAGTTCTTC. Translation gives CASSLGTFSGSHNEQFF.

This clonotype has only a few counts. The J gene is TRBJ2-5, the V gene TRBV7-8; TRBD1 matches at 7 bases. In germline, CDR1 is SGHVS, CDR2 FQNEAQ. This CDR3 contains 14 residues. V shed 6 bases, J shed 3 bases, and the junction held 7 bases outside the gene matches. DNA for the CDR3: TGTGCCAGCAGGATTAACGACAGGGAAGAGACCCAGTACTTC. Amino acid sequence: CASRINDREETQYF.

This clonotype was detected many times. This sequence joins TRBV4-1 and TRBJ2-1; possible D gene TRBD1, 6 bases. CDR3 length equals 18 residues. Trimming took 1 base from V and 0 from J, leaving 16 bases between them. Germline CDR1 MGHRA, CDR2 YSYEKL. CDR3 DNA: TGCGCCAGCAGCCAAGTTTTGATGACAGGCCGCTCCTACAATGAGCAGTTCTTC. It yields the protein CASSQVLMTGRSYNEQFF.

V and J are TRBV12-3 or TRBV12-4 and TRBJ1-2; the D is unclear. The length of the CDR3 is 13 residues. Trimming pared 6 bases from V and 7 bases from J, leaving 15 bases between. CDR3: CASSEATYAGYTF. CDR3 in DNA: TGTGCCAGCAGCGAGGCCACTTACGCTGGCTACACCTTC.

This clonotype was counted ten times or more. The rearrangement links TRBV28 to TRBJ1-4, with 9 bases fitting TRBD1. With V trimmed by 6 bases and J by 10 bases, 9 bases remained unmatched. CDR1 is MDHEN and CDR2 is SYDVKM in the germline V gene. The CDR3 has 14 residues. As DNA, the CDR3 is TGTGCCAGCAGCCCCGGGACAGGGAGGGTAAAACTGTTTTTT. Translating it yields CASSPGTGRVKLFF.

At least ten counts were recorded for this clonotype. V and J are TRBV3-1 and TRBJ2-5; either TRBD1 or TRBD2 may fit D (5 bases each). The CDR3 is 13 residues long. V gave up 7 bases and J gave up 3 bases, with 12 bases separating them. CDR1 is LGHDT and CDR2 is YNNKEL in the germline V gene (reference sequence). The CDR3 sequence is CASNKRGEETQYF. DNA for the CDR3: TGTGCCAGCAACAAAAGAGGGGAAGAGACCCAGTACTTC.

In this sample, this clonotype turned up many times. CDR3 loop: CSASRRGRETQYF. Here the CDR3 DNA reads TGCAGTGCTTCGCGAAGGGGCCGGGAGACCCAGTACTTC. The chain uses TRBV20-1 and TRBJ2-5; TRBD1 might be the D (5 bases). V was cut by 5 bases and J by 5 bases, with 15 bases left in between. From germline, CDR1 is DFQATT and CDR2 SNEGSKA (reference sequence). The CDR3 has 13 residues.

This clonotype was detected ten times or more. The rearrangement links TRBV28 to TRBJ2-1, with D possibly TRBD1 on 6 matching bases. The CDR3 contains 19 residues. Germline V lookup: CDR1 MDHEN, CDR2 SYDVKM. V was clipped by 3 bases and J by 6 bases, with 27 bases between them. CDR3 coding DNA: TGTGCCAGCAGTTTCCCCTTAGCTGGTGGCAGGGGTGGGGCCAATGAGCAGTTCTTC. It translates to CASSFPLAGGRGGANEQFF.

This clonotype has ten or more counts. This sequence joins TRBV6-1 and TRBJ2-7; 7 positions agree with TRBD1. V was pared by 4 bases and J by 5 bases, with 11 bases of the junction left unmatched. From germline, CDR1 is MNHNS and CDR2 SASEGT. The CDR3 contains 15 residues. CDR3: CASSGDRERYNEQYF. The CDR3 DNA reads as TGTGCCAGCAGTGGAGACAGGGAGAGATACAACGAGCAGTACTTC.

The chain combines TRBV6-5 with TRBJ2-7, with D perhaps matching TRBD2 (6 bases). The CDR3 is 15 residues long. The germline gives CDR1 MNHEY, CDR2 SVGAGI. Trimming stripped 1 base from V and 0 bases from J, with 10 bases between. The CDR3, as DNA: TGTGCCAGCAGTTACTTGGCGGGGTCCTCCTACGAGCAGTACTTC. This encodes CASSYLAGSSYEQYF.

The J gene is TRBJ1-1, the V gene TRBV27; the D is unclear. The CDR3 runs to 14 residues. The germline CDR1 and CDR2 sequences are MNHEY and SMNVEV (reference sequence). V was clipped by 3 bases and J by 1 base, with 9 bases between them. CDR3 loop: CASSFGVSNTEAFF. The CDR3 region has the DNA TGTGCCAGCAGTTTCGGGGTGTCGAACACTGAAGCTTTCTTT.

This clonotype was detected ten times or more. This chain uses TRBV2 with TRBJ2-2, with TRBD2 identical over 8 bases. Trimming took 4 bases from V and 3 from J; bases not matched to a gene: 4. The CDR3 runs 15 residues. Per germline, CDR1 SNHLY and CDR2 FYNNEI. The chain's CDR3 is CASSVGLADTGELFF. The CDR3 DNA sequence: TGTGCCAGCAGTGTCGGACTAGCTGACACCGGGGAGCTGTTTTTT.

The J gene is TRBJ2-7, the V gene TRBV7-9, with 7 positions matching TRBD1. The CDR3 length is 18 residues. Unmatched junction bases numbered 16, after V lost 1 base and J lost 4 bases. Germline values: CDR1 SEHNR, CDR2 FQNEAQ (reference sequence). The CDR3 sequence is CASSLVGLGTASSYEQYF. The CDR3 coding sequence is TGTGCCAGCAGCTTAGTTGGCCTAGGGACAGCAAGCTCTTACGAGCAGTACTTC.

Ten or more counts support this clonotype. The gene calls are TRBV5-1 and TRBJ2-1; possible D gene TRBD2, 6 bases. V was shortened by 5 bases and J by 5 bases, with 17 bases between the two germline ends. This CDR3 is 15 amino acids long. Germline CDR1 SGHRS, CDR2 YFSETQ. CDR3 loop: CASSFETRPHNEQFF. The CDR3 nucleotides read TGCGCCAGCAGTTTTGAGACTAGGCCCCACAATGAGCAGTTCTTC.

The chain recombines TRBV6-1 with TRBJ2-7; possible D gene TRBD2, 6 bases. Trimming stripped 6 bases from V and 3 bases from J, with 15 bases between. The germline CDR1 and CDR2 sequences are MNHNS and SASEGT. The CDR3 extends over 14 amino acids. The CDR3 spells CASSVRDSDYEQYF. The CDR3 nucleotides read TGTGCCAGCAGCGTTCGGGACTCAGACTACGAGCAGTACTTC.

This clonotype was picked up a small number of times. The chain joins TRBV9 to TRBJ1-6, with D possibly TRBD1 on 6 matching bases. Trimming took 0 bases from V and 10 from J, leaving 11 bases between them. The CDR3 loop spans 14 amino acids. The germline gives CDR1 SGDLS, CDR2 YYNGEE. CDR3 amino acids: CASSVEQGGSPLHF. The CDR3 DNA reads TGTGCCAGCAGCGTAGAACAGGGAGGCTCACCCCTCCACTTT.

V is TRBV12-3 or TRBV12-4 and J is TRBJ1-2, with 12 nucleotides matching TRBD1. Germline trimming cut 6 bases from V and 3 bases from J; bases unmatched to any gene: 5. CDR3 length equals 15 residues. The CDR3 DNA follows: TGTGCCAGCAGGAAAGGGACAGGGGGCGACTATGGCTACACCTTC. Translation: CASRKGTGGDYGYTF.

This clonotype was seen ten or more times. The chain recombines TRBV5-1 with TRBJ1-1, with a tentative D call TRBD1 (6 bases). CDR1 and CDR2 (germline): SGHRS, YFSETQ. Deletions cut 2 bases from V and 0 bases from J, with 11 bases between. The CDR3 covers 15 residues. The CDR3 DNA reads TGCGCCAGCAGCTTTACAGGGAAAATGAACACTGAAGCTTTCTTT. Protein: CASSFTGKMNTEAFF.

As regards this clonotype: This sequence may be a read error, since a much larger clone differs from it by one base. The chain carries TRBV6-1 and TRBJ2-2; 8 nucleotides match TRBD1. The CDR3 covers 14 residues. CDR1 is MNHNS, CDR2 SASEGT, per germline. J gave up 6 bases and V 8 bases, and 8 bases lay outside the gene matches. Here the CDR3 reads CASDTVTGAGELFF. Here the CDR3 DNA reads TGTGCCAGCGATACGGTGACAGGGGCCGGGGAGCTGTTTTTT.

This clonotype was counted a few times. The CDR3 region has the DNA TGTGCCAGCAGCGTCACGACTAGCGGAGGTAGCTCCTACAATGAGCAGTTCTTC. This translates into CASSVTTSGGSSYNEQFF. The genes are TRBV9 and TRBJ2-1; TRBD2 aligns across 9 bases. V gave up 2 bases and J gave up 0 bases; unmatched junction bases: 9. From germline, CDR1 is SGDLS and CDR2 YYNGEE. CDR3 length: 18 residues.

This clonotype was recorded many times. This chain uses TRBV27 with TRBJ2-7; D is ambiguous. Trimming shortened V by 5 bases and J by 2 bases, and 10 bases separated the two germline ends. CDR1 and CDR2 (germline): MNHEY, SMNVEV (reference sequence). The CDR3 has 13 amino acids. In nucleotides, the CDR3 is TGTGCCAGCAGTCGCCGGACCCCCTACGAGCAGTACTTC. It encodes CASSRRTPYEQYF.

This clonotype was observed many times. The CDR3 is CASSPSGRAADTQYF. The CDR3 DNA sequence: TGTGCCAGCAGCCCAAGCGGGAGGGCCGCAGATACGCAGTATTTT. The genes are TRBV3-1 and TRBJ2-3; 10 bases are a match to TRBD2. The CDR3 runs 15 residues. V trimming: 4 bases; J trimming: 4 bases; junction bases outside the gene matches: 5. Germline V gene sequence: CDR1 LGHDT, CDR2 YNNKEL (reference sequence).

This clonotype was counted a few times. This chain connects TRBV27 to TRBJ1-4; no clear D gene. The V end was cut by 3 bases, the J end by 1 base, with 9 bases between. The CDR3 covers 15 residues. The germline V gene encodes CDR1 MNHEY and CDR2 SMNVEV (reference sequence). CDR3 protein: CASSFLGKTNEKLFF. CDR3 nucleotides: TGTGCCAGCAGTTTTTTGGGTAAAACTAATGAAAAACTGTTTTTT.

This clonotype was counted many times. In DNA, the CDR3 is TGTGCCAGCAGCCTGCGAGGGACAGGGACCTTGGGTCGTTTGAATGAGCAGTTCTTC. Its protein is CASSLRGTGTLGRLNEQFF. The gene calls are TRBV5-6 and TRBJ2-1; 9 bases fit TRBD1. Germline lookup yields CDR1 SGHDT and CDR2 YYEEEE. The CDR3 loop spans 19 amino acids. The trim removed 4 bases at V and 7 bases at J, leaving 21 bases unmatched.

At least ten counts were recorded for this clonotype. This chain uses TRBV24-1 with TRBJ2-2; TRBD2 matches 7 bases. The ends lost 9 bases at V and 1 base at J; junction bases unmatched: 1. Germline V lookup: CDR1 KGHDR, CDR2 SFDVKD. CDR3 size: 13 residues. This chain's CDR3 is CATRGGNTGELFF. CDR3 DNA: TGTGCCACCCGCGGGGGGAACACCGGGGAGCTGTTTTTT.

This clonotype was seen repeatedly, ten times or more. This chain connects TRBV28 to TRBJ1-2, with TRBD1 matching over 9 bases. Germline loops: CDR1 MDHEN, CDR2 SYDVKM. Losses at the gene ends were 5 bases for V and 6 bases for J; bases not matched to a gene: 7. CDR3 length equals 14 residues. The CDR3 DNA is TGTGCCAGCAGTAAACAGGGGGCGAGCGATGGCTACACCTTC. This sequence encodes CASSKQGASDGYTF.

This clonotype was counted at least ten times. The chain has TRBV11-2 and TRBJ1-6; TRBD1 is a possible D gene (6 bases). CDR1 and CDR2 from the germline V gene are SGHAT and FQNNGV. This CDR3 has 15 residues. V gave up 5 bases and J gave up 9 bases, with 17 bases separating them. CDR3 in amino acids: CASSLRQVNGSPLHF. The CDR3 coding sequence is TGTGCCAGCAGCCTTCGACAGGTCAACGGTTCACCCCTCCACTTT.